This TCR beta chain was sequenced in a study of tumor-infiltrating lymphocytes in primary liver carcinoma. For each extraction, RNA and DNA were obtained together from about 19-30 mg of unsorted bulk tissue. No patient had received treatment, and all had chronic HBV infection. Germline CDR1 reads SGHVS; CDR2 reads FQNEAQ. This CDR3 is built from 16 residues. Concerning this clonotype itself: Since the CDR3 does not end with the conserved phenylalanine or tryptophan, this likely comes from a read error.

Starting material of about 0.45 ug total RNA yielded TCR beta cDNA via a constant-region primer. For TCR beta, libraries were produced by three nested multiplex PCR rounds using slightly modified ARM-PCR. Both of the initial two PCR rounds ran for approximately 10 cycles and employed TRBV1-TRBV30 forward primers alongside a C-beta reverse primer. MiXCR was run by TCRdb on the multiplex PCR reads, yielding one entry per CDR3 protein. The data contain about 190,000 distinct CDR3 sequences, about 85% of them singletons. The rearrangement uses TRBV7-8 and TRBJ2-7; a weak D match, TRBD2 (6 bases). Sequenced material: tumor tissue from primary liver carcinoma. The sequence came from a man aged 35-49 years with primary liver carcinoma and hepatitis B virus infection. The CDR3 coding sequence is TGTGCCAGCAGCCTAGCCCGACGGGGGATTTACTACGAGCAGTACATC. Its translation: CASSLARRGIYYEQYI.